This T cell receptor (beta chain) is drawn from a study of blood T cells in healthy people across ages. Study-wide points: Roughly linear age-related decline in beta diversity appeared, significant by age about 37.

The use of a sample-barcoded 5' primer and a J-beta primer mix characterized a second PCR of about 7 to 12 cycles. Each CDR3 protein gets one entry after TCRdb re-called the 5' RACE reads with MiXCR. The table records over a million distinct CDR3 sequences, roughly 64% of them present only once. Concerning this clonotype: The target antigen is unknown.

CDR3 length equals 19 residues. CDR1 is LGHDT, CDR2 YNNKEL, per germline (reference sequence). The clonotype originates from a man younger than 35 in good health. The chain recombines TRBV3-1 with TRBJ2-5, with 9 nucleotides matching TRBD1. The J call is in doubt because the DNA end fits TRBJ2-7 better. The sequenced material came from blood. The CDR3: CASSQERVIGGTGIHEQYF. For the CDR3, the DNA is TGTGCCAGCAGCCAAGAGCGGGTTATAGGTGGGACAGGGATACACGAGCAGTACTTC.